This T cell receptor (beta chain) was found in a study of OX40 agonist ivuxolimab in advanced cancers. Germline CDR1 reads WSHSY; CDR2 reads SAAADI. The ends were cut back, 2 bases at V and 8 bases at J, with 15 bases in the middle. The CDR3 consists of 15 residues. The assay was immunoSEQ multiplex PCR, and TCRdb's table has in-frame clones only and misses some. In the table there are approximately 47,000 clones, approximately 90% of which are singletons. This rearrangement joins TRBV10-2 to TRBJ1-4; D unclear. The sequence came from an adult with an advanced solid tumor such as melanoma, head and neck, liver or kidney cancer. Sequencing used CD4+ or CD8+ T cells sorted from blood, obtained in a trial of the OX40 agonist ivuxolimab. Written as DNA, the CDR3 is TGCGCCAGCAGTGAGCTGGTGGGAGTAGGGGAAAAACTGTTTTTT. It translates to CASSELVGVGEKLFF.